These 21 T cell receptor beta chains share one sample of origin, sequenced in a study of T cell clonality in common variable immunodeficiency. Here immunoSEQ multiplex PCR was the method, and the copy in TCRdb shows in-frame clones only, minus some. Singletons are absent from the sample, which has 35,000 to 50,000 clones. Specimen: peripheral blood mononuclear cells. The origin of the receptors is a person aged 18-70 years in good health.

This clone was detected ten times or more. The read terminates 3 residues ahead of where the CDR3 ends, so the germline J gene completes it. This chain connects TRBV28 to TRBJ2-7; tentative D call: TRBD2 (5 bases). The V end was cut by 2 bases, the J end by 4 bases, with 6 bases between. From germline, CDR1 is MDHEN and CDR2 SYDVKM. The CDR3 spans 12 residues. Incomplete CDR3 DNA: TGTGCCAGCAGTTTAACGGGGTACGAG. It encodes CASSLTGYE. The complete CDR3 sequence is CASSLTGYEQYF.

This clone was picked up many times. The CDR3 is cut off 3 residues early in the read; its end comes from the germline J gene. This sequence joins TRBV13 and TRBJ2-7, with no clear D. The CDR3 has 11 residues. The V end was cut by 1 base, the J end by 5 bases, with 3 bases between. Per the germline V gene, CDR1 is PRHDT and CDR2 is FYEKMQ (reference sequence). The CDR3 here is CASSLEDEQYF. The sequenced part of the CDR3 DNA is TGTGCCAGCAGCTTAGAGGACGAG.

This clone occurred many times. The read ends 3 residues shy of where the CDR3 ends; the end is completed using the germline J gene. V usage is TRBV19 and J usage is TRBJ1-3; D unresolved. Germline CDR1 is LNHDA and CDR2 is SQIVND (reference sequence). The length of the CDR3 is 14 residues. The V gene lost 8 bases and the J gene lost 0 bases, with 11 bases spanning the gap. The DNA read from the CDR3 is TGTGCCAGTGTTCAGGAACCCTCTGGAAACACC. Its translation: CASVQEPSGNT. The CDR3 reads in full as CASVQEPSGNTIYF.

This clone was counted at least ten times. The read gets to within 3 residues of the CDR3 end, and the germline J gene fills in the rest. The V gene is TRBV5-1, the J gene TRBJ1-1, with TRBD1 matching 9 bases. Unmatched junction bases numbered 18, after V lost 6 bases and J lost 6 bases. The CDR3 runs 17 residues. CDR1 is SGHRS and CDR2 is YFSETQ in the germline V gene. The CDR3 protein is CASNGLQGAKAGAEAFF. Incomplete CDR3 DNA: TGCGCCAGCAATGGTTTACAGGGGGCTAAGGCGGGCGCTGAA.

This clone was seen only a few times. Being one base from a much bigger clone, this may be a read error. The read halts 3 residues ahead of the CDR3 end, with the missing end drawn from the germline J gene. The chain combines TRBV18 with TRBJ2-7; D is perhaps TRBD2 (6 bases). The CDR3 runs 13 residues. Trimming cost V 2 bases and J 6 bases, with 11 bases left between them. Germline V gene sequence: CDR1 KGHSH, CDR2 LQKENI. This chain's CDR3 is CASSPVQGGEQYF. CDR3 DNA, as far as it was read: TGTGCCAGCTCACCAGTTCAGGGAGGCGAG.

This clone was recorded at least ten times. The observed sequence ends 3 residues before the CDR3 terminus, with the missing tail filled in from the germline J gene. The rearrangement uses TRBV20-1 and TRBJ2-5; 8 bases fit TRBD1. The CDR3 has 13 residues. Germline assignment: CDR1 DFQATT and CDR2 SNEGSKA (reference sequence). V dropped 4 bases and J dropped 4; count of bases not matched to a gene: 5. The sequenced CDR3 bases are TGCAGTGCTACGGGACAGGTCGGAGAGACC. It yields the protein CSATGQVGET. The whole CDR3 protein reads CSATGQVGETQYF.

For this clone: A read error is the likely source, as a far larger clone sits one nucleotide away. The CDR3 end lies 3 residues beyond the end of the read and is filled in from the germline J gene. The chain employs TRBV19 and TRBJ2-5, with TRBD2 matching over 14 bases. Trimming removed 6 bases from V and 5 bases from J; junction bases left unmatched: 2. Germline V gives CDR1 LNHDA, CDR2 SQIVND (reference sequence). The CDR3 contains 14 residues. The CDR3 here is CASRGLAGVETQYF. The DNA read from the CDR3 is TGTGCCAGTAGGGGACTAGCGGGAGTTGAGACC.

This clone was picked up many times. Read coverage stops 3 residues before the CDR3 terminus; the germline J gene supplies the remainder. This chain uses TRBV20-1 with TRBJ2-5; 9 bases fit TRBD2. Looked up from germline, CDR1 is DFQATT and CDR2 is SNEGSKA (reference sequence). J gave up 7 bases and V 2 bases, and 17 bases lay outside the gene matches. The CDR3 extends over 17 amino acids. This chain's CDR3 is CSARPPTGSGRDVTQYF. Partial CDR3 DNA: TGCAGTGCTAGACCCCCCACGGGTAGCGGGAGAGATGTGACC.

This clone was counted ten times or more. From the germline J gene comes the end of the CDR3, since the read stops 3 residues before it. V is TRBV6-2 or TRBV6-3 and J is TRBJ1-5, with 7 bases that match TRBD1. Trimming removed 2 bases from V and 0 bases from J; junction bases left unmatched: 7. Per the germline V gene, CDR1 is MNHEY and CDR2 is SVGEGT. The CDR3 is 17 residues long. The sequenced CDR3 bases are TGTGCCAGCAGTTACAAAACCAGGGGGTATAGCAATCAGCCC. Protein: CASSYKTRGYSNQP. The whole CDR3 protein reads CASSYKTRGYSNQPQHF.

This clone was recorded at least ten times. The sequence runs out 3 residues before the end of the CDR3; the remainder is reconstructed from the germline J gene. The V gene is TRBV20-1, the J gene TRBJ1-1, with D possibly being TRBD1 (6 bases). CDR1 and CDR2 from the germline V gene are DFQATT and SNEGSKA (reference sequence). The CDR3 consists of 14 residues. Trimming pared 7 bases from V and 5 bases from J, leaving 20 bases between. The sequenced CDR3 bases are TGCAGTGTCCCCATTTTGGGGGCTGAAACTGAA. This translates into CSVPILGAETE. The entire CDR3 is CSVPILGAETEAFF.

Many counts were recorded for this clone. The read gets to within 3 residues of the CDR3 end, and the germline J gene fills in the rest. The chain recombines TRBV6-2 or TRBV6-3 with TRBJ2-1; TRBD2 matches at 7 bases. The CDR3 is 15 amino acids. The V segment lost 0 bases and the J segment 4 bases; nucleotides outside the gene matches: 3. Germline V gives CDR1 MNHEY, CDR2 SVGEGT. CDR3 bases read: TGTGCCAGCAGTTACTCTGGGACTATTTACAATGAG. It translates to CASSYSGTIYNE. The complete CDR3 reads CASSYSGTIYNEQFF.

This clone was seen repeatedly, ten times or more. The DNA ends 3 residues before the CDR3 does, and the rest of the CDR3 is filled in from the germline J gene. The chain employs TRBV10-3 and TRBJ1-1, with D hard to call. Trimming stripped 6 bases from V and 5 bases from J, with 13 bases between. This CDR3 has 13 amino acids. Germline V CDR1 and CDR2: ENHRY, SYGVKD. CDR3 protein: CAISTVERTEAFF. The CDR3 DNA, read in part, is TGTGCCATCAGCACAGTGGAGAGAACTGAA.

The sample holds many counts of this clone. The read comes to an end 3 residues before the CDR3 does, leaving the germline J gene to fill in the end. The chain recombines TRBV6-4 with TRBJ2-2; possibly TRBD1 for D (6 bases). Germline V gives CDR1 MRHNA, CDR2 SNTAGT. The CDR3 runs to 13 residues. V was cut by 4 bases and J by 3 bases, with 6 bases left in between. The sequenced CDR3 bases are TGTGCCAGCAGTGCAGGGGACACCGGGGAG. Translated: CASSAGDTGE. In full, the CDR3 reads CASSAGDTGELFF.

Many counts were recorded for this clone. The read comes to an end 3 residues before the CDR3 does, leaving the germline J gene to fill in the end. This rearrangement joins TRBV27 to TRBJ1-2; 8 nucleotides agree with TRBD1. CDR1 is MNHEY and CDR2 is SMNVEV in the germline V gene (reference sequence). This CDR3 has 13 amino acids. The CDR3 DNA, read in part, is TGTGCCAGCAGTAGGAACGGACAGGGCGGC. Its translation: CASSRNGQGG. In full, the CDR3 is CASSRNGQGGYTF.

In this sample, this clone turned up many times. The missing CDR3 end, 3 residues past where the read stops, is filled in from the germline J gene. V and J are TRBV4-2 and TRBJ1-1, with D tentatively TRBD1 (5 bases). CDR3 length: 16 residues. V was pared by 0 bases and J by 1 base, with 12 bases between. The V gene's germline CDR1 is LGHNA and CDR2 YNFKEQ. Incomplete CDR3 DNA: TGTGCCAGCAGCCAAGACAGGGAGCTAGGGAACACTGAA. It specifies CASSQDRELGNTE. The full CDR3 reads CASSQDRELGNTEAFF.

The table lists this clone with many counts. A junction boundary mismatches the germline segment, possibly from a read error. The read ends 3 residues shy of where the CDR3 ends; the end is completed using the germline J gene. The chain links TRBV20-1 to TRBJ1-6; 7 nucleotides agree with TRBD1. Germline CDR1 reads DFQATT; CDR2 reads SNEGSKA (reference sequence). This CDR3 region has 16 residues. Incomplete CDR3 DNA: TGCAGTGCTGGAGATGACAGGGTCTCCTATAATTCACCC. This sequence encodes CSAGDDRVSYNSP. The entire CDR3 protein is CSAGDDRVSYNSPLHF.

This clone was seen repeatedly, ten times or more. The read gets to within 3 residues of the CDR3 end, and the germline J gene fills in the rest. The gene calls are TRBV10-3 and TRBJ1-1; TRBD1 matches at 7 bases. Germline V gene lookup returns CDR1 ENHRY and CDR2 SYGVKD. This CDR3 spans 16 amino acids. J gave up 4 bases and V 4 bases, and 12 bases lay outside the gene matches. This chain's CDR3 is CAISAGRQGRGTEAFF. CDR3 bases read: TGTGCCATCAGTGCGGGTCGACAGGGTAGGGGCACTGAA.

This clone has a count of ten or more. The CDR3 protein is CASSSGQLLHEQYF. The DNA read from the CDR3 is TGTGCCAGCAGCTCCGGACAGTTATTGCACGAG. This chain uses TRBV7-2 with TRBJ2-7; possible D gene TRBD1, 6 bases. The CDR3 is cut off 3 residues early in the read; its end comes from the germline J gene. V lost 4 bases and J 5 bases, leaving 15 bases between the germline ends. Germline lookup yields CDR1 SGHTA and CDR2 FQGNSA. This CDR3 contains 14 residues.

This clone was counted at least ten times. The CDR3 spells CASRITIVAGELFF. Incomplete CDR3 DNA: TGTGCCAGCAGGATAACTATCGTTGCCGGGGAG. The genes are TRBV11-3 and TRBJ2-2, with unresolved D. The observed sequence ends 3 residues before the CDR3 terminus, with the missing tail filled in from the germline J gene. Germline CDR1 reads SGHNT; CDR2 reads YENEEA. V was clipped by 6 bases and J by 6 bases, with 14 bases between them. The CDR3 is made up of 14 amino acids.

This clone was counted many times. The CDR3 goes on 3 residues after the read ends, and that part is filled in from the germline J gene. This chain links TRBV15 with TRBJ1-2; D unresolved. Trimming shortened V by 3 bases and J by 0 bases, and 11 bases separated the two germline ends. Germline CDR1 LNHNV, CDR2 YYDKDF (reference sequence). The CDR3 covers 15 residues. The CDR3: CATSSVQRANYGYTF. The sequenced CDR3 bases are TGTGCCACCAGCAGCGTGCAGCGAGCTAACTATGGC.

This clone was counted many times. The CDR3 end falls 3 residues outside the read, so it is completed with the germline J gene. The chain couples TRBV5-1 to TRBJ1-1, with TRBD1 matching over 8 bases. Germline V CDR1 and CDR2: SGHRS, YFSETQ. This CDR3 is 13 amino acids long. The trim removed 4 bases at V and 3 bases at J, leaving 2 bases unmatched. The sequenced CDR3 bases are TGCGCCAGCAGCCCGACAGGGGACACTGAA. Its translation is CASSPTGDTE. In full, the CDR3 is CASSPTGDTEAFF.